This TCR beta chain was obtained from a study of blood T cell repertoires in COVID-19. Study at large: Both acute and convalescent COVID-19 samples were obtained from the United States, Italy and Spain. Sources were T cells, B-cell-depleted T cells, or PBMCs; the material itself was cDNA or gDNA.

The CDR3 spans 13 residues. Germline-derived CDR1 and CDR2 are SGHNT and YENEEA. Trimming stripped 3 bases from V and 7 bases from J, with 12 bases between. Libraries were prepared by immunoSEQ multiplex PCR; TCRdb keeps only in-frame clonotypes and omits some of them. Among a few hundred thousand clones listed, less than 90% were seen once. The rearrangement links TRBV11-3 to TRBJ1-1; D remains ambiguous. Sequenced: peripheral blood. This clonotype was obtained from a woman between 55 and 75 years old with COVID-19, enrolled during active disease. This chain's CDR3 is CASSFEVTGEAFF. Here the CDR3 DNA reads TGTGCCAGCAGCTTTGAGGTAACGGGTGAAGCTTTCTTT.